The 31 T cell receptor beta chains in this list originate from one sample, sequenced in a study of technical replicates of blood from several donors. Some clones are missing from TCRdb's copy, which holds only in-frame ones; the method was immunoSEQ multiplex PCR. The sample yields around 80,000 clones, about nine tenths seen once. Specimen: T cells isolated from PBMCs. Receptors were obtained from a human donor in good health.

This clone showed up just a few times. The chain joins TRBV5-1 to TRBJ1-1; possibly TRBD1 for D (5 bases). The CDR3 length is 14 residues. CDR1 SGHRS and CDR2 YFSETQ come from the germline V gene. Trimming left V 3 bases short and J 1 base short, with 10 bases between. Written as DNA, the CDR3 is TGCGCCAGCAGCTGGGAGGGGAGGAACACTGAAGCTTTCTTT. Amino acid sequence: CASSWEGRNTEAFF. The entire variable domain, with the rest obtained from reference TRBV5-1 and TRBJ1-1, is as follows: KAGVTQTPRYLIKTRGQQVTLSCSPISGHRSVSWYQQTPGQGLQFLFEYFSETQRNKGNFPGRFSGRQFSNSRSEMNVSTLELGDSALYLCASSWEGRNTEAFFGQGTRLTVV.

The V and J genes are TRBV12-5 and TRBJ2-1; D perhaps matches TRBD2 (6 bases). The CDR3 length is 15 residues. Germline-derived CDR1 and CDR2 are LGHNT and FRNRAP. V was clipped by 4 bases and J by 0 bases, with 10 bases between them. The CDR3 DNA reads as TGTGCTAGTGGTTCGGACTACTACTCCTACAATGAGCAGTTCTTC. Its protein is CASGSDYYSYNEQFF.

The table lists this clone with a count of one. The V call is TRBV6-5, the J call TRBJ1-1; 7 bases align to TRBD1. CDR1 and CDR2 (germline): MNHEY, SVGAGI. This CDR3 region has 15 residues. The V gene end was trimmed by 7 bases and the J gene end by 5 bases; junction bases not matched to a gene: 13. CDR3: CASTPPGGWRTEAFF. In DNA, the CDR3 is TGTGCCAGCACCCCCCCAGGGGGATGGCGAACTGAAGCTTTCTTT.

The rearrangement links TRBV7-2 to TRBJ2-4; D gene ambiguous. Trimming removed 2 bases at V and 0 bases at J, with 2 bases between. Germline CDR1 reads SGHTA; CDR2 reads FQGNSA. The CDR3 consists of 13 residues. CDR3 DNA: TGTGCCAGCAGCTTACTAGCCAAAAACATTCAGTACTTC. Protein sequence: CASSLLAKNIQYF.

The rearrangement links TRBV29-1 to TRBJ2-3; 7 bases align to TRBD2. CDR1 is SQVTM, CDR2 ANQGSEA, per germline. The trim removed 6 bases at V and 2 bases at J, leaving 8 bases unmatched. This CDR3 comprises 14 residues. CDR3 amino acids: CSVLSSGDTDTQYF. Written as DNA, the CDR3 is TGCAGCGTGCTGTCTAGCGGAGACACAGATACGCAGTATTTT.

V is TRBV6-5 and J is TRBJ2-1; no firm D call. The germline V gene encodes CDR1 MNHEY and CDR2 SVGAGI. Trimming took 3 bases from V and 9 from J, leaving 15 bases between them. This CDR3 spans 14 amino acids. Here the CDR3 reads CASSYLEVIGEQFF. The CDR3 DNA reads TGTGCCAGCAGTTATCTTGAGGTAATCGGTGAGCAGTTCTTC.

V gene TRBV5-4 combines with J gene TRBJ2-2; 7 bases fit TRBD2. The junction had 2 bases not matched to a gene; V was cut back by 4 bases and J by 2 bases. Looked up from germline, CDR1 is SGHNT and CDR2 is YYREEE (reference sequence). The CDR3 spans 14 residues. The CDR3, as DNA: TGTGCCAGCAGCCCGGGACTAAACACCGGGGAGCTGTTTTTT. Translating gives CASSPGLNTGELFF.

CDR3 nucleotides: TGTGCCAGCAGTTTTGACAGGGGGAGTGAAAAACTGTTTTTT. As protein: CASSFDRGSEKLFF. This rearrangement joins TRBV28 to TRBJ1-4; 9 bases match TRBD1. CDR1 is MDHEN, CDR2 SYDVKM, per germline. J lost 7 bases, V lost 3 bases, and 3 bases had no gene match. The CDR3 is 14 amino acids.

V is TRBV5-5 and J is TRBJ2-7, with TRBD1 identical over 9 bases. The CDR3 runs to 16 residues. V lost 4 bases, J lost 4 bases, and 12 bases stayed unmatched. Germline V lookup: CDR1 SGHKS, CDR2 YYEKEE (reference sequence). CDR3 nucleotide sequence: TGTGCCAGCAGCCCGACGCCCCCCGGGACAGGGTACGAGCAGTACTTC. Residues: CASSPTPPGTGYEQYF.

The chain combines TRBV7-2 with TRBJ1-5; D ambiguous. CDR1 SGHTA and CDR2 FQGNSA come from the germline V gene. V lost 1 base and J lost 4, with 8 bases in between. The CDR3 sequence is 14 residues long. In DNA form, the CDR3 reads TGTGCCAGCAGCTTAGACGGACTGAATCAGCCCCAGCATTTT. Translated: CASSLDGLNQPQHF. The whole variable domain, remainder taken from reference TRBV7-2 and TRBJ1-5, is GAGVSQSPSNKVTEKGKDVELRCDPISGHTALYWYRQSLGQGLEFLIYFQGNSAPDKSGLPSDRFSAERTGGSVSTLTIQRTQQEDSAVYLCASSLDGLNQPQHFGDGTRLSIL.

The chain links TRBV29-1 to TRBJ2-2, with 7 bases matching TRBD2. This CDR3 region has 15 residues. Germline V gene sequence: CDR1 SQVTM, CDR2 ANQGSEA. Losses at the gene ends were 6 bases for V and 0 bases for J; bases not matched to a gene: 7. CDR3 in amino acids: CSVTTSVPNTGELFF. The CDR3 coding sequence is TGCAGCGTCACTACTAGCGTTCCGAACACCGGGGAGCTGTTTTTT.

This chain connects TRBV5-1 to TRBJ1-3; D unclear. Per the germline V gene, CDR1 is SGHRS and CDR2 is YFSETQ. There are 14 residues in the CDR3. Trimming shortened V by 0 bases and J by 0 bases, and 4 bases separated the two germline ends. The CDR3 loop is CASSLVSSGNTIYF. The CDR3, as DNA: TGCGCCAGCAGCTTGGTTAGCTCTGGAAACACCATATATTTT.

V is TRBV2 and J is TRBJ2-2; tentative D call: TRBD2 (5 bases). The CDR3 is 15 amino acids. Germline-derived CDR1 and CDR2 are SNHLY and FYNNEI. The V end was cut by 2 bases, the J end by 4 bases, with 11 bases between. DNA of the CDR3: TGTGCCAGCAGTGAAACTAGGAGCGGCACCGGGGAGCTGTTTTTT. It encodes CASSETRSGTGELFF.

The chain employs TRBV14 and TRBJ2-7; D is possibly TRBD2 (5 bases). The germline V gene encodes CDR1 SGHDN and CDR2 FVKESK. Trimming removed 0 bases from V and 2 bases from J, with 14 bases in between. The CDR3 is 16 amino acids. CDR3 sequence: CASSQDLGGYAYEQYF. CDR3 DNA sequence: TGTGCCAGCAGCCAAGATCTGGGCGGGTACGCCTACGAGCAGTACTTC.

In DNA, the CDR3 is TGTGCCAGCAGCGGAAGGACTAGTCTGGAAGAGACCCAGTACTTC. Protein: CASSGRTSLEETQYF. The chain recombines TRBV7-2 with TRBJ2-5, with 7 bases identical to TRBD2. Germline CDR1 and CDR2: SGHTA and FQGNSA. CDR3 size: 15 residues. With V trimmed by 5 bases and J by 3 bases, 9 bases remained unmatched.

This clone was detected only once. This rearrangement joins TRBV6-6 to TRBJ2-7; tentative D call: TRBD2 (6 bases). This CDR3 spans 14 amino acids. The germline CDR1 and CDR2 sequences are MNHNY and SVGAGI (reference sequence). Trimming removed 8 bases at V and 5 bases at J, with 19 bases between. CDR3 loop: CASLLRNPGDEQYF. CDR3 bases: TGTGCCAGCCTCCTCCGAAACCCGGGAGACGAGCAGTACTTC.

A single count supports this clone. V gene TRBV6-6 combines with J gene TRBJ1-1; D not certain. The germline gives CDR1 MNHNY, CDR2 SVGAGI (reference sequence). V shed 2 bases and J shed 8 bases, with 9 bases lying between them. This CDR3 contains 12 residues. This CDR3 is CASSYGQSEAFF. The CDR3 coding sequence is TGTGCCAGCAGTTACGGGCAATCCGAAGCTTTCTTT.

This rearrangement joins TRBV10-3 to TRBJ2-7, with 13 bases fitting TRBD2. Losses at the gene ends were 7 bases for V and 0 bases for J; bases not matched to a gene: 21. This CDR3 spans 21 amino acids. Germline assignment: CDR1 ENHRY and CDR2 SYGVKD. CDR3 sequence (DNA): TGTGCCATCACTGCGGACACCATCACTAGCGGGAGGGCCGGGAGCTCCTACGAGCAGTACTTC. As protein: CAITADTITSGRAGSSYEQYF.

The chain is built from TRBV5-5 and TRBJ2-7; 7 bases are a match to TRBD2. The CDR3 contains 14 residues. The V gene's germline CDR1 is SGHKS and CDR2 YYEKEE (reference sequence). V shed 0 bases and J 0 bases; nucleotides not matched to a gene: 0. CDR3 DNA: TGTGCCAGCAGCTTGGCGGGGGGCTCCTACGAGCAGTACTTC. It is translated as CASSLAGGSYEQYF.

The CDR3 sequence: CATSSNPSYNEQFF. The CDR3 region has the DNA TGTGCCACCAGCAGTAATCCCTCCTACAATGAGCAGTTCTTC. The J gene is TRBJ2-1, the V gene TRBV15; the D is unclear. V was trimmed by 3 bases and J by 0 bases, leaving 6 bases between them. CDR1 is LNHNV, CDR2 YYDKDF, per germline (reference sequence). The CDR3 length is 14 residues.

In its sample, this clone was seen a few times. The chain links TRBV14 to TRBJ2-1; D is ambiguous. Trimming removed 4 bases from V and 9 bases from J, with 10 bases in between. This CDR3 region has 12 residues. Germline CDR1 and CDR2: SGHDN and FVKESK. The CDR3 coding sequence is TGTGCCAGCAGCCCTACGGTTGGTGAGCAGTTCTTC. Translating it yields CASSPTVGEQFF.

This rearrangement joins TRBV7-3 to TRBJ2-1; 10 positions agree with TRBD1. The CDR3 totals 16 residues. V gave up 5 bases and J gave up 12 bases; unmatched junction bases: 16. CDR1 SGHTA and CDR2 FQGTGA come from the germline V gene. The CDR3 nucleotides read TGTGCCAGCAGCCCCCACCATGGGACAGGGGAGATGGGGCAGTTCTTC. Its translation: CASSPHHGTGEMGQFF.

The chain employs TRBV30 and TRBJ2-5; possible D gene TRBD1, 6 bases. The J call may be in error: the DNA end matches TRBJ2-7 better. The CDR3 spans 16 residues. From germline, CDR1 is GTSNPN and CDR2 SVGIG (reference sequence). CDR3 DNA: TGTGCCTCGTATACCCAGGGACATGGTCGTCCCTACGAGCAGTACTTC. Translated, it gives CASYTQGHGRPYEQYF.

The gene calls are TRBV6-5 and TRBJ2-5; 9 bases align to TRBD2. There are 15 residues in the CDR3. The junction had 4 bases not matched to a gene; V was cut back by 0 bases and J by 5 bases. Germline CDR1 MNHEY, CDR2 SVGAGI. CDR3: CASSYSSGSHETQYF. The CDR3 DNA sequence: TGTGCCAGCAGTTACTCTAGCGGGAGCCACGAGACCCAGTACTTC.

V usage is TRBV7-2 and J usage is TRBJ2-1, with TRBD1 matching 8 bases. Losses at the gene ends were 1 base for V and 1 base for J; bases not matched to a gene: 3. Germline V gene lookup returns CDR1 SGHTA and CDR2 FQGNSA. CDR3 size: 16 residues. CDR3 in amino acids: CASSLVGTGSYNEQFF. The CDR3 coding sequence is TGTGCCAGCAGCTTAGTGGGGACAGGTTCCTACAATGAGCAGTTCTTC.

This rearrangement joins TRBV11-1 to TRBJ2-7, with TRBD1 matching over 8 bases. CDR1 and CDR2 from the germline V gene are SGHAT and FQDESV (reference sequence). This CDR3 has 16 amino acids. Trimming removed 2 bases from V and 7 bases from J; junction bases left unmatched: 13. CDR3 sequence reads: CASSLSGQGKLGEQYF. In DNA form, the CDR3 reads TGTGCCAGCAGCTTATCCGGACAGGGAAAATTGGGGGAGCAGTACTTC.

This rearrangement joins TRBV30 to TRBJ1-1, with D tentatively TRBD1 (6 bases). Looked up from germline, CDR1 is GTSNPN and CDR2 is SVGIG (reference sequence). CDR3 length equals 14 residues. The V gene lost 0 bases and the J gene lost 2 bases, with 10 bases spanning the gap. In DNA form, the CDR3 reads TGTGCCTGGAGTGTAGGACAGTCTAACACTGAAGCTTTCTTT. Its translation: CAWSVGQSNTEAFF.

The chain has TRBV15 and TRBJ2-3, with 7 nucleotides matching TRBD2. J gave up 3 bases and V 0 bases, and 12 bases lay outside the gene matches. The CDR3 covers 18 residues. The germline V gene encodes CDR1 LNHNV and CDR2 YYDKDF (reference sequence). The CDR3 loop is CATSRDLGGGPSTDTQYF. The CDR3 coding sequence is TGTGCCACCAGCAGAGATCTCGGGGGAGGGCCGTCGACAGATACGCAGTATTTT.

The genes are TRBV28 and TRBJ2-1; 7 nucleotides align to TRBD2. Germline CDR1 MDHEN, CDR2 SYDVKM. The junction had 10 bases not matched to a gene; V was cut back by 3 bases and J by 11 bases. This CDR3 is built from 14 residues. The CDR3 sequence is CASSLPGGDRQQFF. DNA of the CDR3: TGTGCCAGCAGTTTGCCGGGAGGAGATAGGCAGCAGTTCTTC.

The chain carries TRBV7-8 and TRBJ1-2; the D gene is possibly TRBD1 (6 bases). The CDR3 spans 17 residues. CDR1 and CDR2 from the germline V gene are SGHVS and FQNEAQ. With 6 bases removed from V and 0 bases from J, the gap between germline ends came to 20 bases. The CDR3 is CASSQTRQVGANYGYTF. The CDR3 nucleotides read TGTGCCAGCAGTCAAACTCGACAGGTGGGAGCTAACTATGGCTACACCTTC.

This chain joins TRBV28 and TRBJ2-7; D perhaps matches TRBD2 (5 bases). Germline CDR1 is MDHEN and CDR2 is SYDVKM. Trimming removed 8 bases at V and 5 bases at J, with 19 bases between. The CDR3 covers 14 residues. CDR3 in amino acids: CASEYGSGSDEQYF. The CDR3, as DNA: TGTGCCAGCGAATATGGGTCGGGGTCCGACGAGCAGTACTTC.